The clone carrying this T cell receptor beta chain was counted at least ten times. Its target is not known. These data belong to a study of identical twins. Findings and limits, study-wide: The models gave estimates that fell short of the out-of-frame TCR alpha sharing seen in monozygotic twins. Memory repertoires lacked the insertion deficit that abundant cord blood beta clonotypes showed. Those out-of-frame alpha sequences shared by twins showed an excess of low generation probability. Beta out-of-frame twin sharing showed a weaker excess.

TCRdb re-analysed the 5' RACE reads in MiXCR, keeping a single row per CDR3 protein. The repertoire holds 250,000 or so distinct CDR3 sequences, with over 9.5% as singletons. The V end lost 2 bases, the J end lost 4 bases, and 6 bases lay between the germline ends. Germline V lookup: CDR1 KGHSH, CDR2 LQKENI. The CDR3 is 13 residues long. These data were also reused for a study on yellow fever vaccine responses in identical twins.

The rearrangement joins TRBV18 to TRBJ1-5; D remains unclear. The sample consisted of memory (CD45RO+) T cells sorted from blood. The sequence was obtained from a woman aged 18-30 years in good health. This CDR3 reads CASSPAQNQPQHF. CDR3 sequence (DNA): TGTGCCAGCTCACCAGCGCAAAATCAGCCCCAGCATTTT. The whole variable domain, filled in from reference TRBV18 and TRBJ1-5, reads NAGVMQNPRHLVRRRGQEARLRCSPMKGHSHVYWYRQLPEEGLKFMVYLQKENIIDESGMPKERFSAEFPKEGPSILRIQQVVRGDSAAYFCASSPAQNQPQHFGDGTRLSIL.